This TCR beta chain originates from a study of early T cells in non-severe SARS-CoV-2 infection. This clonotype was found many times. CDR3 length equals 13 residues. V lost 4 bases, J lost 8 bases, and 12 bases lay in between. In germline, CDR1 is SGHDN, CDR2 FVKESK. MiXCR, applied by TCRdb to the 5' RACE reads, yields one record per CDR3 protein. This repertoire shows 69,000 or so distinct CDR3 sequences, about 13% found once; its top ten account for roughly 5.3%. The sequenced material came from whole blood. This receptor was taken from an adult who was a healthcare worker with PCR-confirmed SARS-CoV-2 infection or an uninfected control (not recorded which). The chain is built from TRBV14 and TRBJ2-1; no reliable D call. The CDR3, as DNA: TGTGCCAGCAGCCTCCTTCCATTCTATGAGCAGTTCTTC. Translated: CASSLLPFYEQFF.